Each of the 20 T cell receptor beta chains below was sequenced from the same sample in a study of blood T cell repertoires in COVID-19. Clones were read by immunoSEQ multiplex PCR, and TCRdb kept only the in-frame ones, dropping some. There are roughly 150,000 clones in the sample; approximately 86% occur only once, and around 8.4% lies in the top ten. Sequenced: peripheral blood. Receptor source: a woman older than 75 with COVID-19, enrolled during active disease.

The rearrangement joins TRBV6-5 to TRBJ1-1; TRBD1 is a possible D gene (5 bases). The CDR3 spans 15 residues. V was cut by 6 bases and J by 1 base, with 15 bases left in between. Germline V lookup: CDR1 MNHEY, CDR2 SVGAGI. The CDR3 nucleotides read TGTGCCAGCAGCACTCTAGGGGCAGGGAACACTGAAGCTTTCTTT. Protein product: CASSTLGAGNTEAFF.

The CDR3 bases are TGTGCCAGCGAAGAGAGGAGCTCCTATAATTCACCCCTCCACTTT. Its protein is CASEERSSYNSPLHF. The chain joins TRBV19 to TRBJ1-6, with D unclear. V shed 9 bases and J shed 0 bases, with 12 bases lying between them. Per germline, CDR1 LNHDA and CDR2 SQIVND (reference sequence). The CDR3 covers 15 residues.

V and J are TRBV12-3 or TRBV12-4 and TRBJ1-2; no clear D. V was clipped by 6 bases and J by 8 bases, with 13 bases between them. This CDR3 contains 12 residues. CDR3 DNA: TGTGCCAGCAGCTTCCGGGAGGGAGGCTACACCTTC. It codes for CASSFREGGYTF.

The chain joins TRBV28 to TRBJ2-7, with D perhaps matching TRBD2 (7 bases). CDR1 is MDHEN, CDR2 SYDVKM, per germline. V lost 6 bases and J 2 bases, leaving 23 bases between the germline ends. The CDR3 loop spans 17 amino acids. The CDR3 is CASRSARGGRGTYEQYF. CDR3 nucleotide sequence: TGTGCCAGCAGGAGTGCGAGGGGGGGCCGGGGCACCTACGAGCAGTACTTC.

This chain links TRBV5-3 with TRBJ2-7; 8 nucleotides align to TRBD1. TRBV5-3 belongs to the ORF category, with a function that is uncertain. V lost 5 bases and J lost 4; bases outside the gene matches: 11. The CDR3 has 15 residues. The CDR3, as DNA: TGTGCCAGAAGTCCTGGGGGACAGGATATTTACGAGCAGTACTTC. Translating it yields CARSPGGQDIYEQYF.

The chain employs TRBV7-2 and TRBJ2-6, with D tentatively TRBD2 (6 bases). Germline CDR1 SGHTA, CDR2 FQGNSA. V shed 5 bases and J shed 2 bases, with 13 bases lying between them. The CDR3 is 16 amino acids. CDR3 nucleotides: TGTGCCAGCAGCCTAATTGGAGGGGCTGGGGCCAACGTCCTGACTTTC. Protein sequence: CASSLIGGAGANVLTF. The full variable domain, in which reference TRBV7-2 and TRBJ2-6 provide the parts outside the CDR3, is GAGVSQSPSNKVTEKGKDVELRCDPISGHTALYWYRQSLGQGLEFLIYFQGNSAPDKSGLPSDRFSAERTGGSVSTLTIQRTQQEDSAVYLCASSLIGGAGANVLTFGAGSRLTVL.

Only one count was recorded for this clone. DNA for the CDR3: TGTGCCAGCAGCCTCCGGGCGGGTGGAGGCTACACCTTC. Its protein product is CASSLRAGGGYTF. The chain employs TRBV3-1 (or the pseudogene TRBV3-2) and TRBJ1-2, with D unclear. CDR1 and CDR2 (germline): LGHDT, YNNKEL (reference sequence). The CDR3 consists of 13 residues. Deletions cut 4 bases from V and 8 bases from J, with 14 bases between.

This clone has only a few counts. The rearrangement joins TRBV15 to TRBJ2-7; perhaps TRBD1 as D (6 bases). The germline V gene has CDR1 LNHNV and CDR2 YYDKDF (reference sequence). The CDR3 is 16 amino acids. The V end lost 1 base, the J end lost 6 bases, and 19 bases lay between the germline ends. DNA for the CDR3: TGTGCCACCAGCAGAGTTCCGAGGGGGACCCAAGTCGAGCAGTACTTC. Residues: CATSRVPRGTQVEQYF. The variable domain in full, with the rest retrieved from reference TRBV15 and TRBJ2-7, is DAMVIQNPRYQVTQFGKPVTLSCSQTLNHNVMYWYQQKSSQAPKLLFHYYDKDFNNEADTPDNFQSRRPNTSFCFLDIRSPGLGDTAMYLCATSRVPRGTQVEQYFGPGTRLTVT.

The chain recombines TRBV2 with TRBJ1-5; D possibly corresponds to TRBD1 (5 bases). The germline V and J ends were trimmed by 5 bases and 6 bases, with 14 bases remaining between them. This CDR3 has 14 residues. CDR1 and CDR2 from the germline V gene are SNHLY and FYNNEI. CDR3 bases: TGTGCCAGCAGTTCCCAGGGCATGGGTCAGCCCCAGCATTTT. This translates into CASSSQGMGQPQHF.

This chain links TRBV7-9 with TRBJ2-7; 9 nucleotides agree with TRBD2. The CDR3 totals 13 residues. V was pared by 5 bases and J by 10 bases, with 9 bases of the junction left unmatched. The germline V gene has CDR1 SEHNR and CDR2 FQNEAQ (reference sequence). CDR3 amino acids: CASSLRAGGDQYF. The CDR3 DNA is TGTGCCAGCAGCCTCCGCGCGGGGGGGGACCAGTACTTC. The full variable domain, in which reference TRBV7-9 and TRBJ2-7 provide the parts outside the CDR3, is DTGVSQNPRHKITKRGQNVTFRCDPISEHNRLYWYRQTLGQGPEFLTYFQNEAQLEKSRLLSDRFSAERPKGSFSTLEIQRTEQGDSAMYLCASSLRAGGDQYFGPGTRLTVT.

The genes are TRBV29-1 and TRBJ1-6; possibly TRBD1 for D (5 bases). CDR1 SQVTM and CDR2 ANQGSEA come from the germline V gene. Between the trimmed V and J ends, which lost 6 bases and 6 bases, there was a span of 15 bases. There are 14 residues in the CDR3. The chain's CDR3 is CSVGTGGVNSPLHF. In nucleotides, the CDR3 is TGCAGCGTCGGGACGGGGGGGGTTAATTCACCCCTCCACTTT.

Here the CDR3 reads CASSTGTSSYNEQFF. DNA of the CDR3: TGCGCCAGCAGTACCGGGACTAGCAGTTACAATGAGCAGTTCTTC. The chain joins TRBV5-1 to TRBJ2-1; the match to TRBD2 covers 9 bases. This CDR3 spans 15 amino acids. V gave up 5 bases and J gave up 4 bases; unmatched junction bases: 7. CDR1 is SGHRS, CDR2 YFSETQ, per germline. Looking up the rest from reference TRBV5-1 and TRBJ2-1 gives the full variable domain: KAGVTQTPRYLIKTRGQQVTLSCSPISGHRSVSWYQQTPGQGLQFLFEYFSETQRNKGNFPGRFSGRQFSNSRSEMNVSTLELGDSALYLCASSTGTSSYNEQFFGPGTRLTVL.

The rearrangement links TRBV2 to TRBJ2-7, with 7 bases that match TRBD2. The CDR3 has 15 residues. V dropped 3 bases and J dropped 5; count of bases not matched to a gene: 10. Germline V gene sequence: CDR1 SNHLY, CDR2 FYNNEI. CDR3 sequence (DNA): TGTGCCAGCAGTGAGCGGGGGTGGAGGAGAAACGAGCAGTACTTC. It specifies CASSERGWRRNEQYF.

The V call is TRBV5-1, the J call TRBJ2-2, with 7 bases matching TRBD2. The ends lost 6 bases at V and 1 base at J; junction bases unmatched: 3. The CDR3 spans 14 residues. From germline, CDR1 is SGHRS and CDR2 YFSETQ. DNA of the CDR3: TGCGCCAGCACTCAGCGGGGGAACACCGGGGAGCTGTTTTTT. It codes for CASTQRGNTGELFF.

The chain links TRBV5-1 to TRBJ2-1; D is possibly TRBD2 (5 bases). CDR1 is SGHRS, CDR2 YFSETQ, per germline. V dropped 3 bases and J dropped 6 bases, with 16 bases sitting between them. The CDR3 contains 15 residues. CDR3 sequence: CASSSGSSGLNEQFF. The CDR3 DNA reads TGCGCCAGCAGCTCGGGGTCTTCTGGGCTCAATGAGCAGTTCTTC.

This clone has just one count. This chain links TRBV4-1 with TRBJ1-6; TRBD1 matches at 7 bases. CDR3 size: 16 residues. The trim removed 6 bases at V and 6 bases at J, leaving 11 bases unmatched. In germline, CDR1 is MGHRA, CDR2 YSYEKL. CDR3 coding DNA: TGCGCCAGCAGTTTCGACAGGGATGTTGCTAATTCACCCCTCCACTTT. Translated, it gives CASSFDRDVANSPLHF.

This chain uses TRBV6-4 with TRBJ1-1; D remains unclear. Germline V gives CDR1 MRHNA, CDR2 SNTAGT. This CDR3 region has 13 residues. Trimming cost V 3 bases and J 4 bases, with 9 bases left between them. In DNA, the CDR3 is TGTGCCAGCAGTGAAGAGGTAGCCACTGAAGCTTTCTTT. Protein product: CASSEEVATEAFF.

This chain joins TRBV7-9 and TRBJ1-2; D ambiguous. CDR1 SEHNR and CDR2 FQNEAQ come from the germline V gene (reference sequence). Trimming shortened V by 5 bases and J by 9 bases, and 25 bases separated the two germline ends. CDR3 size: 16 residues. CDR3 amino acids: CASSLTRTGRGGSYTF. CDR3 coding DNA: TGTGCCAGCAGCCTAACTCGGACGGGCCGGGGTGGAAGCTACACCTTC.

The gene calls are TRBV28 and TRBJ2-5, with 10 nucleotides matching TRBD2. V dropped 4 bases and J dropped 9; count of bases not matched to a gene: 8. This CDR3 has 14 residues. Per the germline V gene, CDR1 is MDHEN and CDR2 is SYDVKM. Written as DNA, the CDR3 is TGTGCCAGCAGTTCCCGGACTAGCGGCTGGGCCCAGTACTTC. Its protein is CASSSRTSGWAQYF. Looking up the rest from reference TRBV28 and TRBJ2-5 gives the full variable domain: DVKVTQSSRYLVKRTGEKVFLECVQDMDHENMFWYRQDPGLGLRLIYFSYDVKMKEKGDIPEGYSVSREKKERFSLILESASTNQTSMYLCASSSRTSGWAQYFGPGTRLLVL.

The gene calls are TRBV2 and TRBJ2-3; D may be TRBD2 (7 bases). The V end was cut by 3 bases, the J end by 2 bases, with 12 bases between. Germline V gene sequence: CDR1 SNHLY, CDR2 FYNNEI. This CDR3 has 15 amino acids. The CDR3 DNA reads TGTGCCAGCAGTGATAGGGGGGGATTCACAGATACGCAGTATTTT. It encodes CASSDRGGFTDTQYF.